This entry lists 18 T cell receptor beta chains sequenced from one sample in a study of blood T cell repertoires in COVID-19. Sequencing used immunoSEQ multiplex PCR; TCRdb keeps in-frame clones, though not all of them. The table includes about 290,000 clones, around nine tenths detected once. Sequences were obtained from peripheral blood. The receptors were sampled from a woman aged 40 to 55 who had recovered from COVID-19.

This chain joins TRBV30 and TRBJ2-2; TRBD1 matches at 7 bases. V was pared by 3 bases and J by 3 bases, with 4 bases of the junction left unmatched. CDR3 length: 14 residues. Germline-derived CDR1 and CDR2 are GTSNPN and SVGIG (reference sequence). Here the CDR3 DNA reads TGTGCCTGGAGGTGGGACAGTGACACCGGGGAGCTGTTTTTT. Translated: CAWRWDSDTGELFF.

The chain couples TRBV24-1 to TRBJ2-7; 8 bases align to TRBD2. V trimming: 3 bases; J trimming: 7 bases; junction bases outside the gene matches: 7. Germline CDR1 is KGHDR and CDR2 is SFDVKD. The CDR3 is 14 amino acids. In nucleotides, the CDR3 is TGTGCCACCAGTGATGCGGGAGGTTTCGAGGAGCAGTACTTC. Translation: CATSDAGGFEEQYF.

J is TRBJ2-5 and V is TRBV2; TRBD1 is a possible D gene (6 bases). The CDR3 length is 17 residues. Trimming removed 0 bases from V and 0 bases from J, with 14 bases in between. Germline CDR1 is SNHLY and CDR2 is FYNNEI. In DNA, the CDR3 is TGTGCCAGCAGTGAAGCACCCCCGGGACACTACCAAGAGACCCAGTACTTC. It encodes CASSEAPPGHYQETQYF.

V usage is TRBV11-3 and J usage is TRBJ2-7; 7 bases are shared with TRBD2. Germline assignment: CDR1 SGHNT and CDR2 YENEEA. There are 15 residues in the CDR3. J lost 2 bases, V lost 3 bases, and 7 bases had no gene match. CDR3 protein: CASSLTREVAYEQYF. In DNA, the CDR3 is TGTGCCAGCAGCTTGACCCGGGAGGTTGCCTACGAGCAGTACTTC.

The chain recombines TRBV11-2 with TRBJ2-5; the D gene is possibly TRBD1 (6 bases). The CDR3 consists of 16 residues. The V gene's germline CDR1 is SGHAT and CDR2 FQNNGV. Trimming left V 5 bases short and J 0 bases short, with 16 bases between. The CDR3 sequence is CASSPRTATYQETQYF. DNA of the CDR3: TGTGCCAGCAGCCCAAGGACAGCAACGTACCAAGAGACCCAGTACTTC.

This clone came up a few times. The chain carries TRBV7-9 and TRBJ2-6, with 10 bases lining up with TRBD1. Germline trimming cut 0 bases from V and 2 bases from J; bases unmatched to any gene: 7. This CDR3 comprises 19 residues. The germline V gene encodes CDR1 SEHNR and CDR2 FQNEAQ (reference sequence). The CDR3, as DNA: TGTGCCAGCAGCTTAGCGGGACAGGGGAGGGGTGCTGGGGCCAACGTCCTGACTTTC. This gives the protein CASSLAGQGRGAGANVLTF.

The V gene is TRBV7-8, the J gene TRBJ2-7; maybe TRBD1 (5 bases). Trimming took off 3 bases at V and 12 bases at J, with 18 bases between the two ends. Per the germline V gene, CDR1 is SGHVS and CDR2 is FQNEAQ. The CDR3 runs 13 residues. The CDR3 DNA sequence: TGTGCCAGCAGCTTGGACCAATACCAGGGCACGTACTTC. Amino acids: CASSLDQYQGTYF. The whole variable domain, remainder taken from reference TRBV7-8 and TRBJ2-7, is GAGVSQSPRYKVAKRGQDVALRCDPISGHVSLFWYQQALGQGPEFLTYFQNEAQLDKSGLPSDRFFAERPEGSVSTLKIQRTQQEDSAVYLCASSLDQYQGTYFGPGTRLTVT.

The V and J genes are TRBV13 and TRBJ2-1; no firm D call. This CDR3 comprises 14 residues. CDR1 and CDR2 from the germline V gene are PRHDT and FYEKMQ (reference sequence). The V and J ends lost 3 bases and 0 bases respectively, with 6 bases between them. The CDR3 spells CASSLFSSYNEQFF. As DNA, the CDR3 is TGTGCCAGCAGCTTGTTCAGCTCCTACAATGAGCAGTTCTTC. The whole variable domain, remainder taken from reference TRBV13 and TRBJ2-1, is AAGVIQSPRHLIKEKRETATLKCYPIPRHDTVYWYQQGPGQDPQFLISFYEKMQSDKGSIPDRFSAQQFSDYHSELNMSSLELGDSALYFCASSLFSSYNEQFFGPGTRLTVL.

This chain uses TRBV27 with TRBJ1-2, with 12 bases identical to TRBD1. This CDR3 has 15 residues. With 6 bases clipped from V and 7 bases from J, the junction kept 9 bases outside the gene matches. Germline CDR1 and CDR2: MNHEY and SMNVEV (reference sequence). The CDR3 loop reads CASSHKGQGAGGYTF. The DNA of the CDR3 is TGTGCCAGCAGCCACAAGGGACAGGGGGCGGGTGGCTACACCTTC.

The table lists this clone with a count of one. This chain joins TRBV7-6 and TRBJ1-6; maybe TRBD1 (6 bases). The germline V and J ends were trimmed by 3 bases and 5 bases, with 14 bases remaining between them. CDR3 size: 16 residues. Germline V lookup: CDR1 SGHVS, CDR2 FNYEAQ. The CDR3 DNA is TGTGCCAGCAGCTTTACCCCGGGACAAGATAATTCACCCCTCCACTTT. Encoded protein: CASSFTPGQDNSPLHF.

V and J are TRBV30 and TRBJ2-7; no reliable D call. The germline V and J ends were trimmed by 7 bases and 4 bases, with 11 bases remaining between them. CDR3 length: 11 amino acids. The germline CDR1 and CDR2 sequences are GTSNPN and SVGIG (reference sequence). The CDR3, as DNA: TGTGCCTTCACGACTGCTTACGAGCAGTACTTC. Translated: CAFTTAYEQYF.

This chain links TRBV24-1 with TRBJ2-7, with 7 bases matching TRBD1. Trimming removed 7 bases from V and 5 bases from J; junction bases left unmatched: 7. The germline V gene has CDR1 KGHDR and CDR2 SFDVKD. The CDR3 has 13 residues. CDR3 in DNA: TGTGCCACCAGCCCCACAGGGGCCAACGAGCAGTACTTC. This sequence encodes CATSPTGANEQYF.

This clone appeared once. The rearrangement joins TRBV2 to TRBJ2-2; 8 bases are a match to TRBD1. CDR1 and CDR2 (germline): SNHLY, FYNNEI. J lost 6 bases, V lost 7 bases, and 10 bases had no gene match. The CDR3 is 15 amino acids. CDR3 bases: TGTGCCAGCACTACGACAGGGGTTAGCGCCGGGGAGCTGTTTTTT. Translated: CASTTTGVSAGELFF.

The chain uses TRBV10-3 and TRBJ1-1; D is possibly TRBD1 (6 bases). Looked up from germline, CDR1 is ENHRY and CDR2 is SYGVKD. The germline V and J ends were trimmed by 6 bases and 4 bases, with 18 bases remaining between them. This CDR3 spans 15 amino acids. As DNA, the CDR3 is TGTGCCATCAGGGCAACCGGGACATACGGCACTGAAGCTTTCTTT. Translation gives CAIRATGTYGTEAFF.

The chain uses TRBV7-2 and TRBJ2-1; TRBD2 matches at 12 bases. This CDR3 region has 15 residues. Germline-derived CDR1 and CDR2 are SGHTA and FQGNSA. V gave up 4 bases and J gave up 8 bases; unmatched junction bases: 6. The CDR3, as DNA: TGTGCCAGCAGCTCCGGGACTAGCGGGCCCCATGAGCAGTTCTTC. Translation gives CASSSGTSGPHEQFF.

This clone was seen once. V usage is TRBV28 and J usage is TRBJ2-1; a weak D match, TRBD2 (5 bases). Deletions cut 6 bases from V and 0 bases from J, with 9 bases between. This CDR3 is 14 amino acids long. The germline V gene has CDR1 MDHEN and CDR2 SYDVKM. The CDR3 DNA follows: TGTGCCAGCAGACCCGGGGACTCCTACAATGAGCAGTTCTTC. Translating gives CASRPGDSYNEQFF.

V gene TRBV23-1 combines with J gene TRBJ2-3; 10 positions match TRBD1. TRBV23-1 qualifies as an ORF whose function is uncertain. There are 18 residues in the CDR3. The ends lost 4 bases at V and 3 bases at J; junction bases unmatched: 13. The CDR3, as DNA: TGCGCCAGCAGTCGGCTTGGGCGGGACAGGGGTGGTACAGATACGCAGTATTTT. Translated, it gives CASSRLGRDRGGTDTQYF.

The V and J genes are TRBV27 and TRBJ2-7, with D perhaps TRBD2 (6 bases). Trimming cost V 5 bases and J 7 bases, with 15 bases left between them. This CDR3 contains 13 residues. CDR1 and CDR2 from the germline V gene are MNHEY and SMNVEV (reference sequence). CDR3 residues: CASSLGTSEEQYF. Written as DNA, the CDR3 is TGTGCCAGCAGTCTCGGGACTTCAGAGGAGCAGTACTTC.